These 22 T cell receptor beta chains came from one sample sequenced in a study of molecular identifiers for immune sequencing clone quantification (dated by TCRdb to 2016 to 2019). Library prep was done by PCR. The instrument was an Illumina HiSeq 4000. Clones were called with MiXCR by TCRdb after fastp trimmed the public reads at Q25, and only in-frame beta chains were retained. Every CDR3 protein is listed once, alongside the most common genes and DNA of its rows. The sample table holds about 65,000 distinct CDR3 sequences, of which around 17% were seen once. The top ten clonotypes cover 1.3% to 1.5% of the sample. Material for sequencing was naive CD8+ T cells from blood, with Jurkat cell RNA spiked in. Sample cell subset or site, as interpreted from the label and publication: FACS-sorted CD8+CD4-CCR7+CD45RA+ naive T cells. All receptors derive from a human donor in good health. Some libraries in this study had Jurkat cell RNA spiked in.

This clonotype has ten or more counts. V usage is TRBV25-1 and J usage is TRBJ2-7; 9 bases fit TRBD2. The germline CDR1 and CDR2 sequences are MGHDK and SYGVNS. With V trimmed by 1 base and J by 5 bases, 3 bases remained unmatched. The CDR3 runs 14 residues. The CDR3 nucleotides are TGTGCCAGCAGTGAATTCATAGCGGGAGACGAGCAGTACTTC. This sequence encodes CASSEFIAGDEQYF.

This clonotype has a count of ten or more. The rearrangement joins TRBV11-3 to TRBJ2-1; 9 nucleotides line up with TRBD1. Germline lookup yields CDR1 SGHNT and CDR2 YENEEA. V trimming: 6 bases; J trimming: 0 bases; junction bases outside the gene matches: 6. The CDR3 extends over 16 amino acids. In DNA form, the CDR3 reads TGTGCCAGCAGGGACAGGGGAGTCCGCTCCTACAATGAGCAGTTCTTC. Translating it yields CASRDRGVRSYNEQFF.

This clonotype occurred a few times. This sequence joins TRBV24-1 and TRBJ2-3, with 7 bases fitting TRBD2. V trimming: 5 bases; J trimming: 3 bases; junction bases outside the gene matches: 7. Germline CDR1 is KGHDR and CDR2 is SFDVKD. This CDR3 is built from 15 residues. The CDR3 here is CATSVGGRSTDTQYF. The CDR3 DNA reads TGTGCCACCAGTGTCGGCGGGAGATCAACAGATACGCAGTATTTT.

This clonotype was seen at least ten times. V usage is TRBV5-1 and J usage is TRBJ1-2, with D perhaps matching TRBD1 (5 bases). CDR1 and CDR2 (germline): SGHRS, YFSETQ. Deletions cut 0 bases from V and 8 bases from J, with 5 bases between. The CDR3 contains 11 residues. DNA for the CDR3: TGCGCCAGCAGCTTGGGGGGCGGCTACACCTTC. It is translated as CASSLGGGYTF.

This clonotype occurred many times. The J gene is TRBJ2-5, the V gene TRBV19; TRBD1 or TRBD2 may be the D gene (5 bases each). The CDR3 loop spans 15 amino acids. Germline lookup yields CDR1 LNHDA and CDR2 SQIVND (reference sequence). Trimming stripped 3 bases from V and 2 bases from J, with 13 bases between. The CDR3, as DNA: TGTGCCAGTAGTATTGGGACGGTAGTTCAAGAGACCCAGTACTTC. Translation: CASSIGTVVQETQYF.

V is TRBV7-3 and J is TRBJ2-7; no clear D. The V gene's germline CDR1 is SGHTA and CDR2 FQGTGA. Trimming removed 5 bases from V and 5 bases from J, with 13 bases in between. This CDR3 has 13 residues. As DNA, the CDR3 is TGTGCCAGCAGCGATTTTGTCGGCAACGAGCAGTACTTC. This gives the protein CASSDFVGNEQYF.

This clonotype came up many times. The chain carries TRBV6-5 and TRBJ2-1; D perhaps matches TRBD1 (5 bases). CDR1 is MNHEY, CDR2 SVGAGI, per germline. The CDR3 has 12 residues. The ends were cut back, 2 bases at V and 10 bases at J, with 9 bases in the middle. The CDR3 sequence: CASSYPGPEQFF. The CDR3 DNA follows: TGTGCCAGCAGTTACCCAGGGCCCGAGCAGTTCTTC.

Notes on this clonotype: This clone may be a read error of a much larger clone one base away. CDR3 DNA sequence: TGTGCCAGCAGCGCCCAGCAGAACACTGAAGCTTTCTTT. Translated: CASSAQQNTEAFF. This sequence joins TRBV5-6 and TRBJ1-1; D remains ambiguous. Between the trimmed V and J ends, which lost 4 bases and 1 base, there was a span of 8 bases. This CDR3 is built from 13 residues. CDR1 and CDR2 (germline): SGHDT, YYEEEE. Full variable domain (missing parts from reference TRBV5-6 and TRBJ1-1): DAGVTQSPTHLIKTRGQQVTLRCSPKSGHDTVSWYQQALGQGPQFIFQYYEEEERQRGNFPDRFSGHQFPNYSSELNVNALLLGDSALYLCASSAQQNTEAFFGQGTRLTVV.

The V gene is TRBV12-3 or TRBV12-4, the J gene TRBJ2-7; D ambiguous. The CDR3 consists of 13 residues. The V end lost 4 bases, the J end lost 5 bases, and 12 bases lay between the germline ends. The CDR3 protein is CASSSNPSHEQYF. The CDR3 bases are TGTGCCAGCAGTTCAAACCCTTCCCACGAGCAGTACTTC.

In this sample, this clonotype turned up many times. The V and J genes are TRBV4-1 and TRBJ2-2; no clear D gene. CDR1 is MGHRA, CDR2 YSYEKL, per germline. Trimming took 3 bases from V and 15 from J, leaving 11 bases between them. CDR3 length: 11 amino acids. CDR3 residues: CASSQPGELFF. CDR3 nucleotide sequence: TGCGCCAGCAGCCAGCCTGGGGAATTGTTTTTT.

This clonotype was picked up many times. V usage is TRBV4-3 and J usage is TRBJ2-1; D not resolved. CDR3 length: 14 residues. V was pared by 0 bases and J by 10 bases, with 13 bases between. CDR1 and CDR2 (germline): LGHNA, YSLEER. CDR3 amino acids: CASSQDEVGAEQFF. The CDR3 bases are TGCGCCAGCAGCCAAGATGAAGTCGGCGCGGAGCAGTTCTTC.

Notes on this clonotype: A read error may explain this, as a much larger clone is one base away. V usage is TRBV7-9 and J usage is TRBJ1-4, with 8 bases lining up with TRBD1. Germline V gives CDR1 SEHNR, CDR2 FQNEAQ (reference sequence). There are 13 residues in the CDR3. This CDR3 is CASSVGQGEELFF. CDR3 nucleotide sequence: TGTGCCAGCAGCGTCGGACAGGGTGAAGAACTGTTTTTT.

This clonotype came up many times. The chain combines TRBV4-1 with TRBJ1-1, with a weak D call TRBD1 (5 bases). CDR1 is MGHRA and CDR2 is YSYEKL in the germline V gene. The CDR3 runs 13 residues. Between the trimmed V and J ends, which lost 4 bases and 8 bases, there was a span of 14 bases. CDR3: CASSLGTAGEAFF. As DNA, the CDR3 is TGCGCCAGCAGCCTCGGGACTGCAGGCGAAGCTTTCTTT.

This clonotype was counted at least ten times. The gene calls are TRBV6-5 and TRBJ2-6; D remains ambiguous. In germline, CDR1 is MNHEY, CDR2 SVGAGI. The CDR3 is 14 residues long. The V and J ends lost 10 bases and 0 bases respectively, with 10 bases between them. The CDR3 region has the DNA TGTGCCACCAAGGTGATCTCTGGGGCCAACGTCCTGACTTTC. Translation: CATKVISGANVLTF.

This clonotype was seen many times. Written as DNA, the CDR3 is TGTGCCAGTAGCAGGGACTTCGTGGGGCCTTACTACGAGCAGTACTTC. It yields the protein CASSRDFVGPYYEQYF. This chain uses TRBV19 with TRBJ2-7, with D perhaps TRBD2 (6 bases). The germline CDR1 and CDR2 sequences are LNHDA and SQIVND (reference sequence). Trimming cost V 6 bases and J 3 bases, with 21 bases left between them. The CDR3 length is 16 residues.

This clonotype was seen only a few times. This may stem from a read error, because a much larger clone lies one nucleotide away. V gene TRBV19 combines with J gene TRBJ1-5; no clear D. The CDR3 is 14 residues long. Germline V gives CDR1 LNHDA, CDR2 SQIVND (reference sequence). CDR3 protein: CTSSPLGSNQPQHF. For the CDR3, the DNA is TGTACCAGTAGTCCCCTAGGTAGCAATCAGCCCCAGCATTTT.

This clonotype was found many times. One junction end does not reproduce the germline sequence, and a read error may be involved. The V gene is TRBV7-2, the J gene TRBJ2-1; no clear D. This CDR3 comprises 12 residues. Germline lookup yields CDR1 SGHTA and CDR2 FQGNSA. The CDR3, as DNA: TGTGCCACCAGCCCCAGGAGCAATGAGCAGTTCTTC. Its translation: CATSPRSNEQFF.

The chain recombines TRBV7-2 with TRBJ2-2; unclear D gene. In germline, CDR1 is SGHTA, CDR2 FQGNSA. Deletions cut 3 bases from V and 3 bases from J, with 8 bases between. This CDR3 comprises 14 residues. Here the CDR3 reads CASSFGPYTGELFF. The CDR3 coding sequence is TGTGCCAGCAGCTTCGGACCCTACACCGGGGAGCTGTTTTTT.

This clonotype was counted ten times or more. The chain links TRBV19 to TRBJ2-1, with D hard to call. V dropped 1 base and J dropped 6 bases, with 7 bases sitting between them. CDR3 length: 13 residues. From germline, CDR1 is LNHDA and CDR2 SQIVND (reference sequence). CDR3 in amino acids: CASSIGSGNEQFF. The CDR3 bases are TGTGCCAGTAGTATAGGGTCGGGCAATGAGCAGTTCTTC.

The table lists this clonotype with a few counts. The rearrangement uses TRBV7-9 and TRBJ2-1; D ambiguous. The germline V and J ends were trimmed by 4 bases and 4 bases, with 5 bases remaining between them. The CDR3 consists of 12 residues. Germline V CDR1 and CDR2: SEHNR, FQNEAQ (reference sequence). Here the CDR3 DNA reads TGTGCCAGCAGCTCCTGGTACAATGAGCAGTTCTTC. This encodes CASSSWYNEQFF.

The chain employs TRBV30 and TRBJ2-1, with D perhaps TRBD1 (6 bases). Trimming left V 0 bases short and J 8 bases short, with 20 bases between. This CDR3 is built from 16 residues. Germline-derived CDR1 and CDR2 are GTSNPN and SVGIG (reference sequence). The CDR3 region has the DNA TGTGCCTGGAGTGTGGGGGACAAGAGCCTTTTTGATGAGCAGTTCTTC. Translated, it gives CAWSVGDKSLFDEQFF.

This clonotype has just a few counts. V and J are TRBV9 and TRBJ2-5; no clear D. Germline assignment: CDR1 SGDLS and CDR2 YYNGEE. V was pared by 5 bases and J by 0 bases, with 14 bases between. The CDR3 is made up of 15 amino acids. In DNA form, the CDR3 reads TGTGCCAGCAGTTCCGACTGGAGCAACCAAGAGACCCAGTACTTC. It specifies CASSSDWSNQETQYF.